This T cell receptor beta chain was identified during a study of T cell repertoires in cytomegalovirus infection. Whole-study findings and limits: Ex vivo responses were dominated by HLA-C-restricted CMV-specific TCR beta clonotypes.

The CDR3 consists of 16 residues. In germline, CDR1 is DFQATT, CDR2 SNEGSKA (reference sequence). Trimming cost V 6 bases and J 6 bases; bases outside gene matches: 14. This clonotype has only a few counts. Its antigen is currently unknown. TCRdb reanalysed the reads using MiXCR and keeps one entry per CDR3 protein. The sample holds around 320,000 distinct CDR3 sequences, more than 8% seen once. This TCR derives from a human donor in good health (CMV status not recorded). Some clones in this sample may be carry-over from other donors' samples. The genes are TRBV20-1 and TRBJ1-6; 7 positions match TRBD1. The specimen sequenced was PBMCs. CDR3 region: CSAQTWEGQSNSPLHF. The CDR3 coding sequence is TGCAGTGCCCAAACCTGGGAGGGACAGTCTAATTCACCCCTCCACTTT.